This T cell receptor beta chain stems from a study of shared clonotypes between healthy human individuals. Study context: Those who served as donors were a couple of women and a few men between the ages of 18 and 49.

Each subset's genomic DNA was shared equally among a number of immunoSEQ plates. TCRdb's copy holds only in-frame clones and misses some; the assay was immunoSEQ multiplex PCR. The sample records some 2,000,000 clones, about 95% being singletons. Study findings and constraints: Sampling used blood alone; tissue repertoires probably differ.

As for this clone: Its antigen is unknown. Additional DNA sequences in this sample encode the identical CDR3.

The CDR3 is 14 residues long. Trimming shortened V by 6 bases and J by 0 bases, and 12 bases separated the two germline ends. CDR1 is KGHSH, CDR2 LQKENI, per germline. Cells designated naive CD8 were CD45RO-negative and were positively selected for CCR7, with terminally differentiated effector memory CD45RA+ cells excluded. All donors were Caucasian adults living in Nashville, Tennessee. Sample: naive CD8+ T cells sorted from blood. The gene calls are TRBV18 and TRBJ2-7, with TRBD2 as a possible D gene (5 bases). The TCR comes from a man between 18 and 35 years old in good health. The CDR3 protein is CASSPEAYSYEQYF. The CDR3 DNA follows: TGTGCCAGCTCTCCGGAGGCCTACTCCTACGAGCAGTACTTC. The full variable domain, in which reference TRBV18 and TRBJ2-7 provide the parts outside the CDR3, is NAGVMQNPRHLVRRRGQEARLRCSPMKGHSHVYWYRQLPEEGLKFMVYLQKENIIDESGMPKERFSAEFPKEGPSILRIQQVVRGDSAAYFCASSPEAYSYEQYFGPGTRLTVT.